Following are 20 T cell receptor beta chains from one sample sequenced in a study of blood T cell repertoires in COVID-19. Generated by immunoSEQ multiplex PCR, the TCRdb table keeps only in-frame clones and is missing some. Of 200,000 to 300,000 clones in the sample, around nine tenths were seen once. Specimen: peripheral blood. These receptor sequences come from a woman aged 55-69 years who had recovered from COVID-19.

The CDR3 DNA follows: TGTGCCAGTAGTATCAAAAGTCACGGAGCCTACGAGCAGTACTTC. It translates to CASSIKSHGAYEQYF. The V and J genes are TRBV19 and TRBJ2-7; D is uncertain. The CDR3 consists of 15 residues. Trimming cost V 3 bases and J 2 bases, with 14 bases left between them. The germline gives CDR1 LNHDA, CDR2 SQIVND (reference sequence).

The CDR3 spells CASSWSTGPNYGYTF. The CDR3 DNA reads as TGTGCCAGCAGTTGGTCGACAGGCCCTAACTATGGCTACACCTTC. The chain employs TRBV6-5 and TRBJ1-2; possibly TRBD1 for D (6 bases). Germline loops: CDR1 MNHEY, CDR2 SVGAGI. The CDR3 is made up of 15 amino acids. Trimming removed 4 bases from V and 0 bases from J, with 12 bases in between.

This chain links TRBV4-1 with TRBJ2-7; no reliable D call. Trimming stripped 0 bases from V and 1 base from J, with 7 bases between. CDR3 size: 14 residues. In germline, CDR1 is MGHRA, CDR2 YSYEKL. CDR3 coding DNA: TGCGCCAGCAGCCAAGACGCGGAATCCTACGAGCAGTACTTC. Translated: CASSQDAESYEQYF.

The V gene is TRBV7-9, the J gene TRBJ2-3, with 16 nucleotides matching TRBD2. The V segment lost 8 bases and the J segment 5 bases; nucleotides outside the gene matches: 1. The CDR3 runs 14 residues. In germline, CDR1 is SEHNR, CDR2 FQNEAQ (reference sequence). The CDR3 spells CASGTSGGVDTQYF. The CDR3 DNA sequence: TGTGCCAGCGGGACTAGCGGGGGGGTAGATACGCAGTATTTT.

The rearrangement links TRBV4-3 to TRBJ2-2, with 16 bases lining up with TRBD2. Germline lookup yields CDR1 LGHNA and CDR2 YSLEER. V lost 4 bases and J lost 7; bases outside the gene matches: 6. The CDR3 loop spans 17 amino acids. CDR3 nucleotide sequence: TGCGCCAGCAGCCGAGGGACTAGCGGGGGGGCCGGCGGGGAGCTGTTTTTT. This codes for CASSRGTSGGAGGELFF.

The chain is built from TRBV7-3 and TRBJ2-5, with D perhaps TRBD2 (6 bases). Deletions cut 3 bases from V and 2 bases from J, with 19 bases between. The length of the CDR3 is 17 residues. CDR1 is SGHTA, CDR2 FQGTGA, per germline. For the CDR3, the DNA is TGTGCCAGCAGCTTGCTCCCGCCGGGGGTTACTCAAGAGACCCAGTACTTC. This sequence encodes CASSLLPPGVTQETQYF.

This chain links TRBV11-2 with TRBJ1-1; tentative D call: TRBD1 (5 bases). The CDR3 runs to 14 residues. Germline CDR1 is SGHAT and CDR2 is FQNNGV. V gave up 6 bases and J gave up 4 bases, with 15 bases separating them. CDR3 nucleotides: TGTGCCAGCAGATCGACGGCCGGGGGCACTGAAGCTTTCTTT. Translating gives CASRSTAGGTEAFF. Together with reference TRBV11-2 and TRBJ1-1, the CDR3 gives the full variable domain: EAGVAQSPRYKIIEKRQSVAFWCNPISGHATLYWYQQILGQGPKLLIQFQNNGVVDDSQLPKDRFSAERLKGVDSTLKIQPAKLEDSAVYLCASRSTAGGTEAFFGQGTRLTVV.

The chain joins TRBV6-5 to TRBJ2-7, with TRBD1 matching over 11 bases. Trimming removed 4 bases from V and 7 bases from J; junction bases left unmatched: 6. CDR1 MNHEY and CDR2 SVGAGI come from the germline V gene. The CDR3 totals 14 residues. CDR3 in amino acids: CASSFGQGAWEQYF. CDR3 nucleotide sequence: TGTGCCAGCAGTTTTGGACAGGGGGCGTGGGAGCAGTACTTC.

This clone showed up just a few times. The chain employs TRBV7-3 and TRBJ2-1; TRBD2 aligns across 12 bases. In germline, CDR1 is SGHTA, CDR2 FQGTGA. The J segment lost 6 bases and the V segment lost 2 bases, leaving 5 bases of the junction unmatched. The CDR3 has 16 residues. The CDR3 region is CASSLELAGGPNEQFF. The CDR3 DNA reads TGTGCCAGCAGCTTAGAGCTAGCGGGGGGGCCCAATGAGCAGTTCTTC.

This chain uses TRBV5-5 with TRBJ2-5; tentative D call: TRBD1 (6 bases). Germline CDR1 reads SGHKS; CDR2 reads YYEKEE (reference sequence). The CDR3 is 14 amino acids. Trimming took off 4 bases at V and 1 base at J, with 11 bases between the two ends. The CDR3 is CASSPGHPQETQYF. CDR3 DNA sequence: TGTGCCAGCAGCCCGGGACACCCCCAAGAGACCCAGTACTTC.

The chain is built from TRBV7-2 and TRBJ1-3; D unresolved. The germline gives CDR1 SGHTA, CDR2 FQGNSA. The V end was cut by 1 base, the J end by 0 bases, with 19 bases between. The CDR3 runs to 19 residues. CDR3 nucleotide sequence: TGTGCCAGCAGCTTAGTTGGGGTGGAGGACGGAGACTCTGGAAACACCATATATTTT. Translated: CASSLVGVEDGDSGNTIYF.

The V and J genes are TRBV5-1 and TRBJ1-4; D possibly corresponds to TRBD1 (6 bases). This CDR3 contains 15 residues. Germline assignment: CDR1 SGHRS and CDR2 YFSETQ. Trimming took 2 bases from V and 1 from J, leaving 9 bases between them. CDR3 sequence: CASSFTGITNEKLFF. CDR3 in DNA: TGCGCCAGCAGCTTTACAGGGATAACTAATGAAAAACTGTTTTTT.

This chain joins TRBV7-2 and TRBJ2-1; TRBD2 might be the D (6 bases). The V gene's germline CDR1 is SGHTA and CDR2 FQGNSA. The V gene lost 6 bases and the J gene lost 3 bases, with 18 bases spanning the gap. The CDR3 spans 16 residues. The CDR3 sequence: CASSYLRDTDYNEQFF. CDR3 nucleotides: TGTGCCAGCAGTTATTTGCGGGATACTGACTACAATGAGCAGTTCTTC.

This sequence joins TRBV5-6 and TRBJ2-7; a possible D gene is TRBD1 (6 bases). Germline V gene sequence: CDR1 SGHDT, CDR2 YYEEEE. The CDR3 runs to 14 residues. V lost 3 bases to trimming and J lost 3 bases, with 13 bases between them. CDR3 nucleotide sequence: TGTGCCAGCAGCTACATCGAAGGGGGCTACGAGCAGTACTTC. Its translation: CASSYIEGGYEQYF.

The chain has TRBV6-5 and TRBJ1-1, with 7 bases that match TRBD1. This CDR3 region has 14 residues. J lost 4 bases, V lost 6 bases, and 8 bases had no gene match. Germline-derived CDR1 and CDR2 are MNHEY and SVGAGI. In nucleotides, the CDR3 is TGTGCCAGCAGAAAGACAGGGAGAATCACTGAAGCTTTCTTT. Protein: CASRKTGRITEAFF.

The CDR3 DNA follows: TGTGCCAGCAGCTCCGTTACAGCCTACGAGCAGTACTTC. It translates to CASSSVTAYEQYF. This chain uses TRBV11-2 with TRBJ2-7; D unclear. Per germline, CDR1 SGHAT and CDR2 FQNNGV. V was cut by 4 bases and J by 2 bases, with 9 bases left in between. This CDR3 has 13 amino acids.

The CDR3 DNA reads TGTGCCAGCTCCTCTGAGGGAGGTAATTCACCCCTCCACTTT. Its protein product is CASSSEGGNSPLHF. This rearrangement joins TRBV18 to TRBJ1-6; D gene uncertain. This CDR3 is 14 amino acids long. V was shortened by 6 bases and J by 6 bases, with 12 bases between the two germline ends. The germline CDR1 and CDR2 sequences are KGHSH and LQKENI.

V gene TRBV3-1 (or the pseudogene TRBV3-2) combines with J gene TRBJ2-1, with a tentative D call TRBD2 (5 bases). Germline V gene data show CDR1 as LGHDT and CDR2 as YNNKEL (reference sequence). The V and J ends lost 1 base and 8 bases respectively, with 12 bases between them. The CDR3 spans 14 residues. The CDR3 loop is CASSQGRAGHEQFF. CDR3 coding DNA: TGTGCCAGCAGCCAAGGACGGGCGGGCCATGAGCAGTTCTTC.

The CDR3 sequence: CASSRGSYSYNEQFF. The DNA of the CDR3 is TGTGCCAGCAGTAGGGGGAGTTACTCCTACAATGAGCAGTTCTTC. J is TRBJ2-1 and V is TRBV6-5; D may be TRBD1 (6 bases). CDR3 size: 15 residues. The ends were cut back, 5 bases at V and 0 bases at J, with 11 bases in the middle. CDR1 and CDR2 (germline): MNHEY, SVGAGI.

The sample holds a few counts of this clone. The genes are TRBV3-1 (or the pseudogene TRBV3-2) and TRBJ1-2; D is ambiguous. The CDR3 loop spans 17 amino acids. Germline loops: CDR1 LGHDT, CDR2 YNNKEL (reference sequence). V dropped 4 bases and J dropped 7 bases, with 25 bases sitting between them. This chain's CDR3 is CASSPPRRSASLGGYTF. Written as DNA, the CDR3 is TGTGCCAGCAGCCCCCCCCGAAGGTCAGCAAGTCTAGGTGGCTACACCTTC.